This T cell receptor beta chain stems from a study of OX40 agonist ivuxolimab in advanced cancers. For the study at large: Dose-escalation subjects each had hepatocellular carcinoma, melanoma, renal cell or head and neck cancer.

This CDR3 has 13 residues. Trimming left V 6 bases short and J 3 bases short, with 12 bases between. CDR1 and CDR2 from the germline V gene are MGHDK and SYGVNS. TCRdb's copy holds only in-frame clones and misses some; the assay was immunoSEQ multiplex PCR. The repertoire holds nearly 70,000 clones, with 75% to 90% as singletons. This TCR derives from an adult with an advanced solid tumor such as melanoma, head and neck, liver or kidney cancer. The sequencing used CD4+ or CD8+ T cells sorted from blood, collected in a trial of the OX40 agonist ivuxolimab. This sequence joins TRBV25-1 and TRBJ2-7; D is unclear. The CDR3 loop is CASSPSWGYEQYF. In DNA, the CDR3 is TGTGCCAGCAGCCCCTCGTGGGGCTACGAGCAGTACTTC.